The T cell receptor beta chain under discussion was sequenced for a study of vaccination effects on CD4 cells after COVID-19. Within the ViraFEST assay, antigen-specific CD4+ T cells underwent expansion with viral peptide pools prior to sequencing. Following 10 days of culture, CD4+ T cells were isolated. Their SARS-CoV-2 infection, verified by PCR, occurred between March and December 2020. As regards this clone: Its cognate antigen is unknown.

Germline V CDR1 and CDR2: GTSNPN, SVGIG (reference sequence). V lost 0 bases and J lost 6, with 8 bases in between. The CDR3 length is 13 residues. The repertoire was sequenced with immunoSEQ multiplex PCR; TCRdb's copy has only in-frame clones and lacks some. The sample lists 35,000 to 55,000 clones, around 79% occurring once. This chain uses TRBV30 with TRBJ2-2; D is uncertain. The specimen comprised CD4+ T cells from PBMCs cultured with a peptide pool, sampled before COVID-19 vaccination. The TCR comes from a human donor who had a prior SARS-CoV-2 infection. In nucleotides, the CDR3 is TGTGCCTGGAGTGTACAGCCGTCCGGGGAGCTGTTTTTT. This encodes CAWSVQPSGELFF.